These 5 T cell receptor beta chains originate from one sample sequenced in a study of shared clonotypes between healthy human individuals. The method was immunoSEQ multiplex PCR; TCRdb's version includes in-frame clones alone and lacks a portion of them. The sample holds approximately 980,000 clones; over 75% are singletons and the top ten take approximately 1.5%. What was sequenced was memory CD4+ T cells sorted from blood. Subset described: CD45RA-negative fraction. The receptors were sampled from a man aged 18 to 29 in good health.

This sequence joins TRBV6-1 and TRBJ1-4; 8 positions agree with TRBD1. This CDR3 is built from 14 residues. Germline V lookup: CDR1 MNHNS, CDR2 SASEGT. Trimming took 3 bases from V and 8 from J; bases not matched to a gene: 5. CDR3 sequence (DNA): TGTGCCAGCAGTGAGGGGACAGGTCGCGAAAAACTGTTTTTT. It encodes CASSEGTGREKLFF.

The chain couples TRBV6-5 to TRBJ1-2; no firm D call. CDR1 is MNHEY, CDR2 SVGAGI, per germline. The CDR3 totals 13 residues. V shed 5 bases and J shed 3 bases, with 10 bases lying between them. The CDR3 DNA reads TGTGCCAGCAGTCCACAGTTCGACTATGGCTACACCTTC. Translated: CASSPQFDYGYTF.

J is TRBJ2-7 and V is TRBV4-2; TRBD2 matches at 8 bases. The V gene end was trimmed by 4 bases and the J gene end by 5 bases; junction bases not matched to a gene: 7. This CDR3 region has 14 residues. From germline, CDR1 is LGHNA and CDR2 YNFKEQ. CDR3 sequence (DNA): TGTGCCAGCAGCCTTTCGGGAGGGGGGGACGAGCAGTACTTC. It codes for CASSLSGGGDEQYF.

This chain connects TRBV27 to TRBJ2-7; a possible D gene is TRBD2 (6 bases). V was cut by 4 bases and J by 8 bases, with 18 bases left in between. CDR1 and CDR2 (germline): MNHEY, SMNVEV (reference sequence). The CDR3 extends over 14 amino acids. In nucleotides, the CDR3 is TGTGCCAGCAGTTCCGCGGGACTGGTCTCCCAGCAGTACTTC. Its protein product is CASSSAGLVSQQYF.

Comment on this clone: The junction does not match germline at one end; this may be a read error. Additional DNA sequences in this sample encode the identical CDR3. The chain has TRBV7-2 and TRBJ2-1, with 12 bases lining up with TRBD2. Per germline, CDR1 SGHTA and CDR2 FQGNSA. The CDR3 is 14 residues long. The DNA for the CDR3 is TGTGCCAGCAGCCTAGCGGGGGGGTACAATGAGCAGTTCTTC. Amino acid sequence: CASSLAGGYNEQFF.